This T cell receptor beta chain was identified during a study of shared clonotypes between healthy human individuals. The V and J ends lost 2 bases and 1 base respectively, with 9 bases between them. Germline loops: CDR1 SGHTA, CDR2 FQGNSA. CDR3 size: 15 residues. The data were produced by immunoSEQ multiplex PCR, yet TCRdb's version contains in-frame clones alone and is incomplete. This sample has some 200,000 clones, with about 66% found just once. This clone was seen a handful of times. Negatively enriched CD4+ T cells were divided by CD45RA into naive and memory. The V call is TRBV7-2, the J call TRBJ2-1, with D uncertain. Sequenced material: memory CD4+ T cells sorted from blood. Subset specified: CD45RA-negative fraction. The clonotype was recovered from a man aged 30 to 45 in good health. CDR3 amino acids: CASSLLGGSYNEQFF. The CDR3 DNA is TGTGCCAGCAGCTTACTGGGCGGTTCCTACAATGAGCAGTTCTTC.